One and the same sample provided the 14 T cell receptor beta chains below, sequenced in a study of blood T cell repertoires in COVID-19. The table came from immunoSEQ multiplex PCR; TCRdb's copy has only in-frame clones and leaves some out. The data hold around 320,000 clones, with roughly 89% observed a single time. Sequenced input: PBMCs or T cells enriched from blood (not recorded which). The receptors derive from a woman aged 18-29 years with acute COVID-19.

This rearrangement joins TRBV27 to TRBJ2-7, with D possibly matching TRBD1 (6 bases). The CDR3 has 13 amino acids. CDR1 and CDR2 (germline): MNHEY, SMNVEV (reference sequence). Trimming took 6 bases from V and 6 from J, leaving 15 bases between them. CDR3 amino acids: CASSSRGTGEQYF. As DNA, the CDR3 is TGTGCCAGCAGCAGCAGGGGTACCGGCGAGCAGTACTTC.

CDR3 bases: TGTGCCAGCAGCGTGGGGGGACTAGCGGGCCAAGAGACCCAGTACTTC. It codes for CASSVGGLAGQETQYF. The chain has TRBV9 and TRBJ2-5; the match to TRBD2 covers 12 bases. This CDR3 region has 16 residues. Germline V gene lookup returns CDR1 SGDLS and CDR2 YYNGEE. The junction had 3 bases not matched to a gene; V was cut back by 2 bases and J by 1 base.

The DNA of the CDR3 is TGTGCCTGGAGACAGGCAGGGACTGTGGCCCAGTACTTC. Protein: CAWRQAGTVAQYF. V gene TRBV30 combines with J gene TRBJ2-5; tentatively, D is TRBD2 (6 bases). Germline V gives CDR1 GTSNPN, CDR2 SVGIG (reference sequence). The CDR3 is made up of 13 amino acids. V shed 3 bases and J shed 9 bases, with 17 bases lying between them.

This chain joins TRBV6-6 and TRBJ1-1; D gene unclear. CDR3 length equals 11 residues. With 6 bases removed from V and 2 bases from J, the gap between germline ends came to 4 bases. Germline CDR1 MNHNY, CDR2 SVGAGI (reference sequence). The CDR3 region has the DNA TGTGCCAGCAGCCCTAACACTGAAGCTTTCTTT. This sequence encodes CASSPNTEAFF.

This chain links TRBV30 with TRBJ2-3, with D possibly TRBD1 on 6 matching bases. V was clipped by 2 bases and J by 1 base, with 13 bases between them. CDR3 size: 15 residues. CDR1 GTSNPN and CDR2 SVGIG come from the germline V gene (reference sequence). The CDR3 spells CAWSSGRGGTDTQYF. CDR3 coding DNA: TGTGCCTGGAGTTCGGGCAGGGGCGGCACAGATACGCAGTATTTT. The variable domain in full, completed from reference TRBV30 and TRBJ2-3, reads SQTIHQWPATLVQPVGSPLSLECTVEGTSNPNLYWYRQAAGRGLQLLFYSVGIGQISSEVPQNLSASRPQDRQFILSSKKLLLSDSGFYLCAWSSGRGGTDTQYFGPGTRLTVL.

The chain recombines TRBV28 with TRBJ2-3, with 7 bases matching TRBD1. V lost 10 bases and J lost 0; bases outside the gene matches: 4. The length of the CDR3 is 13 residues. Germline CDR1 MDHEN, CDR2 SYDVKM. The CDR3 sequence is CATEGASTDTQYF. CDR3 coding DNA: TGTGCCACCGAGGGGGCTAGCACAGATACGCAGTATTTT. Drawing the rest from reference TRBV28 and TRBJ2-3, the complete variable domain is DVKVTQSSRYLVKRTGEKVFLECVQDMDHENMFWYRQDPGLGLRLIYFSYDVKMKEKGDIPEGYSVSREKKERFSLILESASTNQTSMYLCATEGASTDTQYFGPGTRLTVL.

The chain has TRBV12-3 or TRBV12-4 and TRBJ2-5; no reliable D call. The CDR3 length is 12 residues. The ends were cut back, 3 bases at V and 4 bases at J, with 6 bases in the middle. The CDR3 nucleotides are TGTGCCAGCAGTTTGACGGGAGAGACCCAGTACTTC. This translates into CASSLTGETQYF.

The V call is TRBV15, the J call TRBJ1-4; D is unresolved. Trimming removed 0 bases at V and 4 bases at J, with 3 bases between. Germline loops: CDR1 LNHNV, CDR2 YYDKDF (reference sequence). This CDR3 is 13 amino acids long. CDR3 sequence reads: CATSRDLNEKLFF. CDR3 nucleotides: TGTGCCACCAGCAGAGACCTTAATGAAAAACTGTTTTTT.

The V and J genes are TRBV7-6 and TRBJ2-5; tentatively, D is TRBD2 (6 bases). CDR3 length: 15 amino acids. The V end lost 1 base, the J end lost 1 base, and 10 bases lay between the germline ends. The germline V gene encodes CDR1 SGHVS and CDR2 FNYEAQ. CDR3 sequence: CASSLGGGSQETQYF. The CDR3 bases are TGTGCCAGCAGCTTAGGAGGAGGGTCCCAAGAGACCCAGTACTTC.

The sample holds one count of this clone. The CDR3 coding sequence is TGTGCCAGCAGCTTAGTGGGGCGCCCTCCCTACAATGAGCAGTTCTTC. This codes for CASSLVGRPPYNEQFF. J is TRBJ2-1 and V is TRBV11-2; tentative D call: TRBD1 (5 bases). V lost 1 base and J lost 2, with 12 bases in between. This CDR3 has 16 amino acids. The germline V gene has CDR1 SGHAT and CDR2 FQNNGV.

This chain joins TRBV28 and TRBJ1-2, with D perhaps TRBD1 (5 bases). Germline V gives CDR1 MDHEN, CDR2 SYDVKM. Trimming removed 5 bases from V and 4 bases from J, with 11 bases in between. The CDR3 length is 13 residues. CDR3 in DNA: TGTGCCAGCAGTGGGGGGGTTCGCTATGGCTACACCTTC. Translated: CASSGGVRYGYTF.

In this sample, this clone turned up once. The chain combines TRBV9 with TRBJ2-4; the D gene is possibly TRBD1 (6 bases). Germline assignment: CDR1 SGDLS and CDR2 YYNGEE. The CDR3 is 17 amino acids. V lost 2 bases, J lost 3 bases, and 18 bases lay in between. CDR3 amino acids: CASSVGANRVVKNIQYF. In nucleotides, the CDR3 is TGTGCCAGCAGCGTTGGGGCCAACAGGGTGGTCAAAAACATTCAGTACTTC.

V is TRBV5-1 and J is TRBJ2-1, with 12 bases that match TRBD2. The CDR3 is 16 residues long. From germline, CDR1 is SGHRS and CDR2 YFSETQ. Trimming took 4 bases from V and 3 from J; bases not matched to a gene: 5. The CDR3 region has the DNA TGCGCCAGCAGCCCTCCGGGACTAGCGGGCTACAATGAGCAGTTCTTC. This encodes CASSPPGLAGYNEQFF.

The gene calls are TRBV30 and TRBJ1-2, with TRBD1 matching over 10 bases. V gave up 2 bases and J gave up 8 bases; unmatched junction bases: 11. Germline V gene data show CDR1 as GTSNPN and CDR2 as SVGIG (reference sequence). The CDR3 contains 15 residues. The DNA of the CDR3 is TGTGCCTGGAGTTCCGGGACAGGGGAAGCGGAGGGCTACACCTTC. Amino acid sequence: CAWSSGTGEAEGYTF.